This passage covers 16 T cell receptor beta chains from one sample sequenced in a study of blood T cell repertoires in COVID-19. The data were produced by immunoSEQ multiplex PCR, yet TCRdb's version contains in-frame clones alone and is incomplete. The repertoire holds about 120,000 clones, with 70% to 85% as singletons. Sequences were obtained from peripheral blood. These receptors came from a woman in her seventies with acute or convalescent COVID-19.

This chain joins TRBV5-1 and TRBJ2-4; D is unclear. This CDR3 has 15 amino acids. In germline, CDR1 is SGHRS, CDR2 YFSETQ. Between the trimmed V and J ends, which lost 4 bases and 1 base, there was a span of 12 bases. DNA for the CDR3: TGCGCCAGCAGCCTGGGCCTCGGGGCCAAAAACATTCAGTACTTC. Protein product: CASSLGLGAKNIQYF.

The chain couples TRBV6-6 to TRBJ1-6; D remains unclear. Germline loops: CDR1 MNHNY, CDR2 SVGAGI (reference sequence). This CDR3 is 15 amino acids long. Trimming left V 5 bases short and J 1 base short, with 9 bases between. The CDR3 coding sequence is TGTGCCAGCAGTATAACGGGATCCTATAATTCACCCCTCCACTTT. This sequence encodes CASSITGSYNSPLHF.

V and J are TRBV2 and TRBJ2-5; D unclear. The ends were cut back, 7 bases at V and 2 bases at J, with 11 bases in the middle. This CDR3 comprises 13 residues. The germline CDR1 and CDR2 sequences are SNHLY and FYNNEI. The CDR3 nucleotides read TGTGCCAGCATCCGAGACACGCAAGAGACCCAGTACTTC. The encoded protein is CASIRDTQETQYF.

The chain recombines TRBV2 with TRBJ1-3; no firm D call. V was trimmed by 8 bases and J by 2 bases, leaving 13 bases between them. Per the germline V gene, CDR1 is SNHLY and CDR2 is FYNNEI. The CDR3 consists of 14 residues. The CDR3 DNA follows: TGTGCCAGCGCGGTCGGCCAAGCTGGAAACACCATATATTTT. Its protein is CASAVGQAGNTIYF.

The CDR3 region has the DNA TGTGCCAGTAGTGAACAGGGTAGCTGGGTACCCTACGAGCAGTACTTC. Translated, it gives CASSEQGSWVPYEQYF. The chain has TRBV19 and TRBJ2-7; weak D call: TRBD1 (6 bases). Germline V gene lookup returns CDR1 LNHDA and CDR2 SQIVND (reference sequence). The CDR3 length is 16 residues. With 5 bases removed from V and 2 bases from J, the gap between germline ends came to 19 bases.

The CDR3 loop is CASSPQRTTDGYTF. CDR3 nucleotides: TGTGCCAGTAGTCCACAGAGGACTACAGATGGCTACACCTTC. This chain links TRBV19 with TRBJ1-2; D not certain. V was shortened by 5 bases and J by 6 bases, with 16 bases between the two germline ends. Germline V gives CDR1 LNHDA, CDR2 SQIVND (reference sequence). There are 14 residues in the CDR3.

J is TRBJ2-3 and V is TRBV5-4, with TRBD1 identical over 8 bases. This CDR3 region has 14 residues. CDR1 is SGHNT, CDR2 YYREEE, per germline (reference sequence). The junction had 2 bases not matched to a gene; V was cut back by 1 base and J by 4 bases. CDR3 residues: CASSLQGASDTQYF. The CDR3 DNA is TGTGCCAGCAGCTTGCAGGGGGCTTCAGATACGCAGTATTTT.

This chain connects TRBV19 to TRBJ2-3; TRBD2 matches at 13 bases. V shed 5 bases and J 2 bases; nucleotides not matched to a gene: 4. The germline V gene has CDR1 LNHDA and CDR2 SQIVND (reference sequence). The CDR3 loop spans 16 amino acids. CDR3 coding DNA: TGTGCCAGTAGTCAGGGACTAGCGGGGCACACAGATACGCAGTATTTT. Protein product: CASSQGLAGHTDTQYF.

The V and J genes are TRBV5-1 and TRBJ1-1; 8 bases are shared with TRBD1. Trimming at V came to 2 bases and at J to 0 bases, leaving 6 bases not matched to a gene. This CDR3 has 16 residues. In germline, CDR1 is SGHRS, CDR2 YFSETQ. CDR3 in DNA: TGCGCCAGCAGCTTTTGGACAGGGAACATGAACACTGAAGCTTTCTTT. This gives the protein CASSFWTGNMNTEAFF.

About this clone: A read error is possible here, since a much larger clone lies one base away. This chain connects TRBV11-2 to TRBJ2-7; the match to TRBD1 covers 9 bases. The CDR3 runs to 16 residues. In germline, CDR1 is SGHAT, CDR2 FQNNGV. CDR3 region: CASSFAPGQGTYDQYV. The DNA for the CDR3 is TGTGCCAGCAGCTTCGCCCCGGGACAGGGCACCTACGATCAGTACGTC.

The table lists this clone with a count of one. V and J are TRBV7-9 and TRBJ1-2; D is possibly TRBD1 (6 bases). The ends were cut back, 5 bases at V and 5 bases at J, with 18 bases in the middle. CDR1 and CDR2 from the germline V gene are SEHNR and FQNEAQ (reference sequence). This CDR3 comprises 15 residues. The CDR3 nucleotides are TGTGCCAGCAGCGAGGGGTCAGGGGAGGGGTATGGCTACACCTTC. This translates into CASSEGSGEGYGYTF.

The V and J genes are TRBV18 and TRBJ1-3; no clear D gene. This CDR3 has 13 residues. CDR1 is KGHSH, CDR2 LQKENI, per germline. V was pared by 3 bases and J by 8 bases, with 11 bases between. The CDR3 protein is CASSPSRGDTIYF. In DNA, the CDR3 is TGTGCCAGCTCACCTAGTCGCGGGGACACCATATATTTT.

The chain has TRBV21-1 and TRBJ1-5; the listed D gene, TRBD1, was not tested against the DNA. TRBV21-1 is a pseudogene segment. CDR3 length: 16 amino acids. The CDR3 reads CASSRRTGNVPQPQHF. Written as DNA, the CDR3 is TGTGCCAGCAGCCGTCGGACAGGGAATGTCCCTCAGCCCCAGCATTTT.

The J gene is TRBJ1-6, the V gene TRBV4-3; a possible D gene is TRBD1 (6 bases). Looked up from germline, CDR1 is LGHNA and CDR2 is YSLEER. The CDR3 consists of 16 residues. With 0 bases removed from V and 0 bases from J, the gap between germline ends came to 6 bases. DNA for the CDR3: TGCGCCAGCAGCCAAGACAGGGGCTCCTATAATTCACCCCTCCACTTT. Translated, it gives CASSQDRGSYNSPLHF.

Details on this clone: A junction boundary mismatches the germline segment, possibly from a read error. The chain has TRBV19 and TRBJ1-4, with 7 bases aligning to TRBD1. Germline values: CDR1 LNHDA, CDR2 SQIVND (reference sequence). This CDR3 has 14 residues. The CDR3 sequence is CASRIGGIREKLFF. For the CDR3, the DNA is TGTGCCAGTAGAATAGGGGGCATCCGTGAAAAACTGTTTTTT.

V is TRBV27 and J is TRBJ1-2; D is ambiguous. Germline CDR1 reads MNHEY; CDR2 reads SMNVEV (reference sequence). There are 13 residues in the CDR3. V lost 6 bases and J 6 bases, leaving 14 bases between the germline ends. CDR3 in DNA: TGTGCCAGCAGCCTACGCGAACGAGATGGCTACACCTTC. As protein: CASSLRERDGYTF.